The 21 T cell receptor beta chains below all came from one sample that was sequenced in a study of T-cell reconstitution after alpha-beta-depleted transplantation in children. Unique molecular identifiers were used to barcode this TCRbeta library. TCRdb reprocessed the PCR reads via MiXCR and lists one record per CDR3 protein. The data show more than 300,000 distinct CDR3 sequences, roughly 16% seen once. The sample consisted of PBMCs, mostly from graft donor cells, taken 360 days after TCRalphabeta/CD19-depleted stem cell transplant. The receptors come from a male patient aged 2-10 years who had a stem cell transplant for acute lymphoblastic leukemia, so the T cells may come from the graft donor.

The chain has TRBV7-2 and TRBJ1-2; D uncertain. The CDR3 covers 12 residues. Germline V CDR1 and CDR2: SGHTA, FQGNSA. The V and J ends lost 1 base and 6 bases respectively, with 6 bases between them. This CDR3 is CASSLGADGYTF. The CDR3 region has the DNA TGTGCCAGCAGCTTAGGGGCGGATGGCTACACCTTC.

This clonotype was observed many times. The chain uses TRBV4-1 and TRBJ2-2; TRBD2 might be the D (6 bases). Germline V gene lookup returns CDR1 MGHRA and CDR2 YSYEKL. V was clipped by 0 bases and J by 2 bases, with 10 bases between them. The CDR3 spans 16 residues. The CDR3 sequence is CASSQDGGFNTGELFF. CDR3 coding DNA: TGCGCCAGCAGCCAAGATGGAGGGTTTAACACCGGGGAGCTGTTTTTT.

The J gene is TRBJ1-1, the V gene TRBV6-2 or TRBV6-3, with D maybe TRBD1 (5 bases). Trimming pared 5 bases from V and 4 bases from J, leaving 14 bases between. CDR3 length equals 14 residues. The germline gives CDR1 MNHEY, CDR2 SVGEGT. The CDR3 is CASSLRGVSTEAFF. CDR3 in DNA: TGTGCCAGCAGTCTCCGAGGGGTAAGCACTGAAGCTTTCTTT.

This clonotype was seen a handful of times. V usage is TRBV20-1 and J usage is TRBJ2-5; a possible D gene is TRBD1 (6 bases). Trimming removed 5 bases at V and 2 bases at J, with 9 bases between. CDR3 length: 12 amino acids. CDR1 is DFQATT and CDR2 is SNEGSKA in the germline V gene (reference sequence). The CDR3, as DNA: TGCAGTGCTTCAGGGGTTCAAGAGACCCAGTACTTC. It specifies CSASGVQETQYF.

V and J are TRBV12-3 or TRBV12-4 and TRBJ1-1; D might be TRBD1 (6 bases). The CDR3 has 13 amino acids. V lost 10 bases, J lost 1 base, and 13 bases lay in between. The CDR3 protein is CATRRQANTEAFF. In DNA, the CDR3 is TGTGCCACCAGGCGACAGGCGAACACTGAAGCTTTCTTT.

This sequence joins TRBV6-2 or TRBV6-3 and TRBJ2-3, with unresolved D. V was shortened by 6 bases and J by 0 bases, with 10 bases between the two germline ends. Germline loops: CDR1 MNHEY, CDR2 SVGEGT. The CDR3 sequence is 14 residues long. In nucleotides, the CDR3 is TGTGCCAGCAGACCCGCGAGGAGCACAGATACGCAGTATTTT. It specifies CASRPARSTDTQYF.

This clonotype was seen ten or more times. The V gene is TRBV29-1, the J gene TRBJ2-7; no definite D call. The CDR3 has 11 amino acids. The V and J ends lost 4 bases and 1 base respectively, with 5 bases between them. Per the germline V gene, CDR1 is SQVTM and CDR2 is ANQGSEA. Written as DNA, the CDR3 is TGCAGCGTTGGAGGATCCTACGAGCAGTACTTC. Its protein product is CSVGGSYEQYF.

The V gene is TRBV29-1, the J gene TRBJ2-5; D is undetermined. V was clipped by 6 bases and J by 4 bases, with 15 bases between them. CDR3 length: 13 amino acids. Germline V lookup: CDR1 SQVTM, CDR2 ANQGSEA. As DNA, the CDR3 is TGCAGCGTGATCGCCTCCCGCGCAGAGACCCAGTACTTC. Its translation is CSVIASRAETQYF.

The V call is TRBV25-1, the J call TRBJ1-3, with D unclear. Deletions cut 4 bases from V and 0 bases from J, with 16 bases between. The CDR3 contains 17 residues. The germline V gene has CDR1 MGHDK and CDR2 SYGVNS. The DNA of the CDR3 is TGTGCCAGCAGTGCCACTCCCGGGTTGGCCTCTGGAAACACCATATATTTT. Amino acid sequence: CASSATPGLASGNTIYF.

This clonotype came up many times. The CDR3 DNA is TGTGCCAGCAGTTCAAGACAGAAGAATTCCTACGAGCAGTACTTC. Translation gives CASSSRQKNSYEQYF. V gene TRBV12-3 or TRBV12-4 combines with J gene TRBJ2-7; D may be TRBD1 (5 bases). V was shortened by 4 bases and J by 1 base, with 14 bases between the two germline ends. The CDR3 is 15 residues long.

The gene calls are TRBV28 and TRBJ2-3; 10 bases are a match to TRBD1. Trimming cost V 5 bases and J 1 base; bases outside gene matches: 3. CDR1 is MDHEN, CDR2 SYDVKM, per germline. The CDR3 runs 15 residues. CDR3 in amino acids: CASSPGTGGTDTQYF. The CDR3 coding sequence is TGTGCCAGCAGTCCCGGGACAGGGGGCACAGATACGCAGTATTTT.

The chain recombines TRBV4-3 with TRBJ2-7; the D gene is possibly TRBD1 (7 bases). The CDR3 consists of 18 residues. V lost 1 base to trimming and J lost 2 bases, with 21 bases between them. The germline CDR1 and CDR2 sequences are LGHNA and YSLEER. The CDR3 region is CASSQALVRGEVTYEQYF. In nucleotides, the CDR3 is TGCGCCAGCAGCCAAGCCTTGGTCAGGGGGGAGGTAACCTACGAGCAGTACTTC.

On this clonotype itself: This may stem from a read error, because a much larger clone lies one nucleotide away. V and J are TRBV9 and TRBJ2-3; D remains unclear. In germline, CDR1 is SGDLS, CDR2 YYNGEE. This CDR3 comprises 15 residues. V was cut by 0 bases and J by 4 bases, with 12 bases left in between. CDR3 DNA: TGTGCCAGCAGCGTAGCCCCAAAAGCAGCAGATACGCAGTATTTT. As protein: CASSVAPKAADTQYF.

This clonotype was counted only a few times. The chain employs TRBV5-1 and TRBJ2-1; D is perhaps TRBD1 (5 bases). V lost 7 bases and J 9 bases, leaving 14 bases between the germline ends. Looked up from germline, CDR1 is SGHRS and CDR2 is YFSETQ. The CDR3 loop spans 12 amino acids. The CDR3 is CASLTVRGEQFF. As DNA, the CDR3 is TGCGCCAGCTTGACCGTTAGGGGTGAGCAGTTCTTC.

The sample holds a few counts of this clonotype. The J gene is TRBJ1-1, the V gene TRBV29-1; no reliable D call. This CDR3 comprises 10 residues. Trimming cost V 3 bases and J 6 bases, with 5 bases left between them. The germline V gene has CDR1 SQVTM and CDR2 ANQGSEA. CDR3 DNA sequence: TGCAGCGTTGAGGCGGCTGAAGCTTTCTTT. Translating gives CSVEAAEAFF. The full variable domain, in which reference TRBV29-1 and TRBJ1-1 provide the parts outside the CDR3, is SAVISQKPSRDICQRGTSLTIQCQVDSQVTMMFWYRQQPGQSLTLIATANQGSEATYESGFVIDKFPISRPNLTFSTLTVSNMSPEDSSIYLCSVEAAEAFFGQGTRLTVV.

The rearrangement uses TRBV3-1 and TRBJ2-1; the match to TRBD2 covers 9 bases. V was clipped by 4 bases and J by 15 bases; unmatched bases: 7. CDR3 length: 12 amino acids. Germline V gene lookup returns CDR1 LGHDT and CDR2 YNNKEL (reference sequence). The CDR3 sequence: CASSPLAGQPFF. The CDR3 DNA reads as TGTGCCAGCAGCCCCCTAGCGGGACAACCGTTCTTC.

This chain's CDR3 is CASSQDVGLAGAEQFF. Here the CDR3 DNA reads TGTGCCAGCAGCCAAGATGTGGGACTAGCGGGAGCTGAGCAGTTCTTC. V usage is TRBV4-2 and J usage is TRBJ2-1, with 14 bases identical to TRBD2. The V and J ends lost 0 bases and 9 bases, in that order; junction bases with no gene match: 4. Per germline, CDR1 LGHNA and CDR2 YNFKEQ. The CDR3 contains 16 residues.

This clonotype was seen at least ten times. The V call is TRBV29-1, the J call TRBJ2-5; TRBD2 aligns across 13 bases. The CDR3 covers 17 residues. Trimming at V came to 6 bases and at J to 1 base, leaving 11 bases not matched to a gene. Per germline, CDR1 SQVTM and CDR2 ANQGSEA. CDR3 sequence reads: CSVPPRGTSGTQETQYF. CDR3 nucleotide sequence: TGCAGCGTCCCCCCCAGGGGGACTAGCGGGACCCAAGAGACCCAGTACTTC.

The rearrangement links TRBV28 to TRBJ2-7; no clear D. The V gene lost 1 base and the J gene lost 7 bases, with 14 bases spanning the gap. This CDR3 has 14 amino acids. CDR1 MDHEN and CDR2 SYDVKM come from the germline V gene. CDR3 DNA: TGTGCCAGCAGTTTATCTGGTGGCCTATATGAGCAGTACTTC. This encodes CASSLSGGLYEQYF.

The rearrangement joins TRBV20-1 to TRBJ2-1; unclear D gene. The CDR3 runs 14 residues. In germline, CDR1 is DFQATT, CDR2 SNEGSKA (reference sequence). The V end was cut by 1 base, the J end by 2 bases, with 9 bases between. CDR3 amino acids: CSARGPAPYNEQFF. The CDR3 DNA sequence: TGCAGTGCTAGAGGGCCAGCCCCCTACAATGAGCAGTTCTTC.

This clonotype was counted a few times. The J gene is TRBJ1-1, the V gene TRBV20-1; D call uncertain. Germline loops: CDR1 DFQATT, CDR2 SNEGSKA (reference sequence). This CDR3 contains 13 residues. V dropped 6 bases and J dropped 4 bases, with 15 bases sitting between them. For the CDR3, the DNA is TGCAGTGCGAAGTCCCATCCGGGCACTGAAGCTTTCTTT. Protein product: CSAKSHPGTEAFF.